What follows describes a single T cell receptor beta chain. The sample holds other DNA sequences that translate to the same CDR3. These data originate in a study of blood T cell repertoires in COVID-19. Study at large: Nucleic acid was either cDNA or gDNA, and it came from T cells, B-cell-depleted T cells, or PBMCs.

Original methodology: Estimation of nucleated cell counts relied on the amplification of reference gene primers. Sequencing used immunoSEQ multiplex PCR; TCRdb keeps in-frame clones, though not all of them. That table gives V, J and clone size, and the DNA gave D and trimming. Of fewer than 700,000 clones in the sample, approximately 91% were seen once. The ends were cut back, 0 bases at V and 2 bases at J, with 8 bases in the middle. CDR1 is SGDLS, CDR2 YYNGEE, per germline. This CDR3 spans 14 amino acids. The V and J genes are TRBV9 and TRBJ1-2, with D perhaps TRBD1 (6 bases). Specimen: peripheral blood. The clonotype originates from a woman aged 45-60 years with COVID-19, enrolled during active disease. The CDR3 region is CASSVGRGNYGYTF. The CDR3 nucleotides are TGTGCCAGCAGCGTAGGCAGGGGCAACTATGGCTACACCTTC. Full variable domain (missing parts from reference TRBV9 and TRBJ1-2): DSGVTQTPKHLITATGQRVTLRCSPRSGDLSVYWYQQSLDQGLQFLIQYYNGEERAKGNILERFSAQQFPDLHSELNLSSLELGDSALYFCASSVGRGNYGYTFGSGTRLTVV.